The sequence of this TCR beta chain was determined in a study of T-cell memory formation after mild COVID-19. In TCRdb, the 5' RACE reads were re-called with MiXCR into one record per CDR3 protein. The sample holds about 340,000 distinct CDR3 sequences, around 14% seen once. Between the trimmed V and J ends, which lost 6 bases and 6 bases, there was a span of 11 bases. Germline CDR1 MNHNS, CDR2 SASEGT. The CDR3 is 13 residues long. This clonotype has just a few counts. Sequenced input: PBMCs or a T cell subset sorted from them (not recorded which). The rearrangement links TRBV6-1 to TRBJ2-2, with D possibly TRBD1 on 6 matching bases. This sequence was found in a man younger than 35 who had mild COVID-19 (a few samples of this study predate the infection). Cell type and time point are not known. The CDR3 sequence: CASRAGVPGELFF. The CDR3 DNA reads TGTGCCAGCAGGGCAGGGGTCCCCGGGGAGCTGTTTTTT.